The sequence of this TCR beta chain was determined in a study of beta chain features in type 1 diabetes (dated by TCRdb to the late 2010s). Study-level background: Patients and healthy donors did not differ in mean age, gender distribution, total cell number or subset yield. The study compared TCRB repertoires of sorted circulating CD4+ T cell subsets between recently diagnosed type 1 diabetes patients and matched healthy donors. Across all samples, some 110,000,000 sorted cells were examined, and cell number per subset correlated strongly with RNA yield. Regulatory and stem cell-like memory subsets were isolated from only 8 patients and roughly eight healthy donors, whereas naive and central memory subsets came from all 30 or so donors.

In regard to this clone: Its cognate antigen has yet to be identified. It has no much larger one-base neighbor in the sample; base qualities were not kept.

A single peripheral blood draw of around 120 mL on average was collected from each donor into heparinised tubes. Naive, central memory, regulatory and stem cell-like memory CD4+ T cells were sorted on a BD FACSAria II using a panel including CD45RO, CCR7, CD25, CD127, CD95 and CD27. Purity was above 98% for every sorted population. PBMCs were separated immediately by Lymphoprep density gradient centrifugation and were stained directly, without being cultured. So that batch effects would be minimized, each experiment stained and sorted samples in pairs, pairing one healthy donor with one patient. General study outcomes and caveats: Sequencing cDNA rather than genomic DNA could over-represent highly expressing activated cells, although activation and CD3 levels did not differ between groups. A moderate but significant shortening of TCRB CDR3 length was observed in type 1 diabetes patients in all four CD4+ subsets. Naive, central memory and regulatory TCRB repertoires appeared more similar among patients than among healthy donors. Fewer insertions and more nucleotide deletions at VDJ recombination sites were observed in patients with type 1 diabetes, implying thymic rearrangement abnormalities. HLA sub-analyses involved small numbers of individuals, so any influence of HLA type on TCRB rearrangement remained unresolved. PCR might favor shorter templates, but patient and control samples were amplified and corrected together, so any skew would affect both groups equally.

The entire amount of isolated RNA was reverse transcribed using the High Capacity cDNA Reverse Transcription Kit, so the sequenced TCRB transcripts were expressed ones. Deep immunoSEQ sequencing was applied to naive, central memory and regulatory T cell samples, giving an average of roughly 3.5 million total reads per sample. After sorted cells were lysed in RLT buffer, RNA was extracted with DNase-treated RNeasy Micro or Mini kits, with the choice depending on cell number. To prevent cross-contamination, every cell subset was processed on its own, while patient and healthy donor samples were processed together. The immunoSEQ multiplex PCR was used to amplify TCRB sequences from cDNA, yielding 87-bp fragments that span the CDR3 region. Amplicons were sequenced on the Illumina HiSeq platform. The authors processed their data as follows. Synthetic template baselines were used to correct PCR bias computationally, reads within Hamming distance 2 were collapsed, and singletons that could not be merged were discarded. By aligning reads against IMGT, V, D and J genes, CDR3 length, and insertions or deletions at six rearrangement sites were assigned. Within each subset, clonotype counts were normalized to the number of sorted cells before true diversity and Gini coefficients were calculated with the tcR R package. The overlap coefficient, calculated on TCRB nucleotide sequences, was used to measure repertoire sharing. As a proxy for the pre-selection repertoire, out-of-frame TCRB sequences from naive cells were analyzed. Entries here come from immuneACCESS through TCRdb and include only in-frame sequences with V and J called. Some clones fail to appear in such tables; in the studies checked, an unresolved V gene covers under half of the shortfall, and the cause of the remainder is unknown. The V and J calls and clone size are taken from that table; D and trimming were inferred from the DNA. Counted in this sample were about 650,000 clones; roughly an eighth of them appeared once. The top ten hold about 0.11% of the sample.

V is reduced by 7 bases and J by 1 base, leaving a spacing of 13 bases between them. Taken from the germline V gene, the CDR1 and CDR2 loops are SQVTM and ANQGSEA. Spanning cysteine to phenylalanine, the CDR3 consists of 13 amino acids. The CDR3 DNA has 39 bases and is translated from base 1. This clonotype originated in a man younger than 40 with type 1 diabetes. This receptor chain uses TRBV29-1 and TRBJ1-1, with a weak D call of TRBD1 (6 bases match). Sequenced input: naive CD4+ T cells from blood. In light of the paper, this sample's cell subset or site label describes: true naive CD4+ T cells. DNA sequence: TGCAGCGGTATTACAGGGACGAACACTGAAGCTTTCTTT. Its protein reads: CSGITGTNTEAFF.